A selection of T cell receptor beta chains follows, all from one sample in a study of CD8 T cells in Susac syndrome. MiXCR, applied by TCRdb to the immunoSEQ multiplex PCR reads, yields one record per CDR3 protein. The repertoire has under 200,000 distinct CDR3 sequences, roughly 96% of them found once; the top ten carry approximately 0.094%. The sample taken for sequencing was CD4+ T cells from PBMCs. The receptors originated from a human donor in good health. CDR3s include the opening cysteine and the closing phenylalanine or tryptophan.

V gene: TRBV3-1; CDR3 protein: CASSRGGEPEETQYF
V gene: TRBV12-3/TRBV12-4; CDR3 protein: CASSRTGPGGYTF
V gene: TRBV7-3; CDR3 protein: CASSLEASSYNEQFF
V gene: TRBV28; CDR3 protein: CASSFDRNQPQHF
V gene: TRBV12-3/TRBV12-4; CDR3 protein: CASSLRGGGQETQYF
V gene: TRBV7-2; CDR3 protein: CASSTQGFSDTQYF
V gene: TRBV29-1; CDR3 protein: CSVEGPQRGYNEQFF
V gene: TRBV20-1; CDR3 protein: CSARRAGPMNEQFF
V gene: TRBV18; CDR3 protein: CASSLPRMGTDYGYTF
V gene: TRBV15; CDR3 protein: CATSRDRGPNEQFF
V gene: TRBV20-1; CDR3 protein: CSAESPGQGAKHEQFF
V gene: TRBV20-1; CDR3 protein: CSARPGQDYNEQFF
V gene: TRBV29-1; CDR3 protein: CSVVDGRGETQYF
V gene: TRBV7-9; CDR3 protein: CASSFSGNQPQHF
V gene: TRBV7-9; CDR3 protein: CASSAFRDTYEQYF
V gene: TRBV29-1; CDR3 protein: CNARSTDTQYF
V gene: TRBV29-1; CDR3 protein: CSVPGQGIGYTF